These 27 T cell receptor beta chains share one sample of origin, sequenced in a study of T-cell memory formation after mild COVID-19. TCRdb ran MiXCR on the 5' RACE reads and lists one entry per CDR3 protein. This table holds roughly 510,000 distinct CDR3 sequences, roughly 17% found once. The sequenced sample was PBMCs or a T cell subset sorted from them (not recorded which). The origin of the receptors is an adult woman who had mild COVID-19 (a few samples of this study predate the infection). Cell type and time point are not known.

The chain recombines TRBV5-5 with TRBJ2-1; 13 positions match TRBD2. The CDR3 is 19 residues long. CDR1 and CDR2 (germline): SGHKS, YYEKEE (reference sequence). The ends lost 4 bases at V and 1 base at J; junction bases unmatched: 11. This CDR3 is CASSGPGLAGAESYNEQFF. The CDR3, as DNA: TGTGCCAGCAGCGGCCCCGGACTAGCGGGGGCCGAATCCTACAATGAGCAGTTCTTC.

The chain links TRBV6-5 to TRBJ1-2; D is perhaps TRBD1 (6 bases). The germline V gene encodes CDR1 MNHEY and CDR2 SVGAGI. This CDR3 has 13 residues. V was shortened by 5 bases and J by 2 bases, with 9 bases between the two germline ends. Here the CDR3 DNA reads TGTGCCAGCAGTGTTACAGGGAACTATGGCTACACCTTC. Its protein is CASSVTGNYGYTF.

The genes are TRBV5-5 and TRBJ1-3; the D is unclear. The CDR3 extends over 14 amino acids. Per the germline V gene, CDR1 is SGHKS and CDR2 is YYEKEE (reference sequence). Trimming took off 5 bases at V and 3 bases at J, with 12 bases between the two ends. The CDR3 spells CASSTVTFGNTIYF. The CDR3 DNA sequence: TGTGCCAGCAGTACCGTTACCTTTGGAAACACCATATATTTT.

This clonotype has a handful of counts. The chain carries TRBV24-1 and TRBJ1-5; no definite D call. V was pared by 10 bases and J by 0 bases, with 9 bases between. Germline CDR1 is KGHDR and CDR2 is SFDVKD. The CDR3 has 13 residues. CDR3 residues: CATQWDSNQPQHF. The CDR3 DNA sequence: TGTGCCACTCAATGGGATAGCAATCAGCCCCAGCATTTT.

The chain couples TRBV29-1 to TRBJ2-1; 8 bases are a match to TRBD1. The V and J ends lost 7 bases and 4 bases, in that order; junction bases with no gene match: 6. The CDR3 spans 13 residues. Germline-derived CDR1 and CDR2 are SQVTM and ANQGSEA. The CDR3 coding sequence is TGCAGCGCTGGACAGGGTTATTACAATGAGCAGTTCTTC. This encodes CSAGQGYYNEQFF.

This clonotype was seen repeatedly, ten times or more. The CDR3 DNA is TGTGCCAGCAGTTACTCCCGGGACAGGGCGAGTCCGAGCACAGATACGCAGTATTTT. It translates to CASSYSRDRASPSTDTQYF. The V gene is TRBV6-2 or TRBV6-3, the J gene TRBJ2-3, with 9 positions matching TRBD1. The ends lost 0 bases at V and 0 bases at J; junction bases unmatched: 10. Germline CDR1 and CDR2: MNHEY and SVGEGT. The length of the CDR3 is 19 residues.

The chain recombines TRBV7-3 with TRBJ2-1; 12 bases match TRBD1. The CDR3 loop spans 15 amino acids. The V segment lost 5 bases and the J segment 7 bases; nucleotides outside the gene matches: 6. Looked up from germline, CDR1 is SGHTA and CDR2 is FQGTGA. In DNA, the CDR3 is TGTGCCAGCAGCCCCCGGGACAGGGGGCTAAATGAGCAGTTCTTC. Its translation: CASSPRDRGLNEQFF.

This clonotype was picked up a small number of times. The CDR3 DNA is TGTGCCAGCAGTACCCAGGCACCCGGCGGCGATGAGCAGTTCTTC. It is translated as CASSTQAPGGDEQFF. The V and J genes are TRBV6-6 and TRBJ2-1, with D unresolved. Trimming pared 5 bases from V and 8 bases from J, leaving 19 bases between. The germline CDR1 and CDR2 sequences are MNHNY and SVGAGI (reference sequence). The CDR3 has 15 residues.

At least ten counts were recorded for this clonotype. The rearrangement links TRBV12-3 or TRBV12-4 to TRBJ1-2, with TRBD1 as a possible D gene (5 bases). V lost 3 bases to trimming and J lost 6 bases, with 11 bases between them. This CDR3 spans 13 amino acids. This CDR3 reads CASSFQGGHGYTF. The DNA for the CDR3 is TGTGCCAGCAGTTTTCAGGGTGGGCATGGCTACACCTTC.

The chain couples TRBV15 to TRBJ2-1; 7 bases are shared with TRBD2. J lost 0 bases, V lost 0 bases, and 8 bases had no gene match. The germline V gene encodes CDR1 LNHNV and CDR2 YYDKDF (reference sequence). The CDR3 covers 18 residues. This CDR3 reads CATSRDPMRGSSYNEQFF. DNA for the CDR3: TGTGCCACCAGCAGAGACCCCATGCGGGGGAGCTCCTACAATGAGCAGTTCTTC.

This clonotype has only a few counts. The chain carries TRBV24-1 and TRBJ2-2; TRBD1 aligns across 7 bases. Germline lookup yields CDR1 KGHDR and CDR2 SFDVKD. Unmatched junction bases numbered 7, after V lost 4 bases and J lost 3 bases. This CDR3 has 16 residues. CDR3 sequence: CATSDLGQDYTGELFF. CDR3 DNA sequence: TGTGCCACCAGTGACCTCGGACAGGACTACACCGGGGAGCTGTTTTTT.

The chain couples TRBV12-3 or TRBV12-4 to TRBJ2-1; 7 bases align to TRBD1. CDR3 size: 13 residues. J was trimmed by 6 bases and V by 5 bases; bases with no gene match: 4. The CDR3 nucleotides read TGTGCCAGCAGTGAAAACAGGGGCAATGAGCAGTTCTTC. This sequence encodes CASSENRGNEQFF.

This clonotype has just a few counts. The chain carries TRBV5-6 and TRBJ2-7; TRBD1 aligns across 9 bases. CDR1 and CDR2 (germline): SGHDT, YYEEEE. This CDR3 contains 15 residues. The trim removed 4 bases at V and 0 bases at J, leaving 5 bases unmatched. This CDR3 is CASSLDRGISYEQYF. CDR3 DNA sequence: TGTGCCAGCAGCCTGGACAGGGGAATCTCCTACGAGCAGTACTTC.

This clonotype was detected many times. This chain links TRBV4-3 with TRBJ2-2; D is ambiguous. Trimming left V 0 bases short and J 5 bases short, with 10 bases between. Germline CDR1 LGHNA, CDR2 YSLEER. This CDR3 region has 15 residues. The CDR3: CASSQEGRRTGELFF. The DNA of the CDR3 is TGCGCCAGCAGCCAAGAAGGACGTAGAACCGGGGAGCTGTTTTTT.

The sample holds a few counts of this clonotype. The chain is built from TRBV7-6 and TRBJ1-3; D not certain. In germline, CDR1 is SGHVS, CDR2 FNYEAQ. Between the trimmed V and J ends, which lost 5 bases and 0 bases, there was a span of 5 bases. This CDR3 is built from 13 residues. CDR3 DNA sequence: TGTGCCAGCAGCGTCAGCTCTGGAAACACCATATATTTT. This sequence encodes CASSVSSGNTIYF.

This clonotype was seen repeatedly, ten times or more. This sequence joins TRBV7-9 and TRBJ2-3; 8 nucleotides align to TRBD2. The V gene end was trimmed by 5 bases and the J gene end by 5 bases; junction bases not matched to a gene: 12. Germline lookup yields CDR1 SEHNR and CDR2 FQNEAQ (reference sequence). CDR3 size: 16 residues. CDR3 DNA: TGTGCCAGCAGCCCCGGGACTAGAATCTGGGGAGATACGCAGTATTTT. Its translation is CASSPGTRIWGDTQYF.

This sequence joins TRBV24-1 and TRBJ2-3; TRBD1 might be the D (5 bases). Germline-derived CDR1 and CDR2 are KGHDR and SFDVKD. The CDR3 has 16 amino acids. V was pared by 5 bases and J by 2 bases, with 16 bases between. CDR3 in amino acids: CATSAPTASFTDTQYF. CDR3 coding DNA: TGTGCCACCAGTGCTCCGACAGCGTCGTTCACAGATACGCAGTATTTT.

V gene TRBV24-1 combines with J gene TRBJ2-3; tentative D call: TRBD2 (5 bases). V lost 5 bases to trimming and J lost 2 bases, with 10 bases between them. The CDR3 extends over 14 amino acids. Germline loops: CDR1 KGHDR, CDR2 SFDVKD. This chain's CDR3 is CATSGSDFTDTQYF. Written as DNA, the CDR3 is TGTGCCACCAGTGGTAGCGATTTCACAGATACGCAGTATTTT.

This clonotype was found a few times. This rearrangement joins TRBV6-5 to TRBJ2-3, with 9 bases lining up with TRBD2. CDR3 length equals 18 residues. V shed 0 bases and J 2 bases; nucleotides not matched to a gene: 9. The germline V gene has CDR1 MNHEY and CDR2 SVGAGI. The CDR3 loop reads CASSYSAGSGGTTDTQYF. CDR3 DNA: TGTGCCAGCAGTTACTCAGCTGGAAGCGGGGGGACCACAGATACGCAGTATTTT.

V is TRBV5-1 and J is TRBJ2-5; perhaps TRBD1 as D (6 bases). The CDR3 has 14 amino acids. Germline loops: CDR1 SGHRS, CDR2 YFSETQ. V shed 0 bases and J shed 5 bases, with 11 bases lying between them. DNA for the CDR3: TGCGCCAGCAGCTTGGAAGGGGGTACGGAGACCCAGTACTTC. Its protein is CASSLEGGTETQYF.

This clonotype has only a few counts. The V call is TRBV6-5, the J call TRBJ2-1, with 7 bases lining up with TRBD2. V trimming: 6 bases; J trimming: 9 bases; junction bases outside the gene matches: 5. Germline V gene data show CDR1 as MNHEY and CDR2 as SVGAGI. CDR3 length: 12 amino acids. CDR3 sequence reads: CASRGPGGEQFF. The CDR3 nucleotides read TGTGCCAGCAGAGGACCGGGAGGTGAGCAGTTCTTC.

The CDR3 DNA follows: TGTGCCAGCAGCTCACTATTAGCGGAGTGGGGCACAGATACGCAGTATTTT. It codes for CASSSLLAEWGTDTQYF. The gene calls are TRBV7-9 and TRBJ2-3; maybe TRBD2 (6 bases). The CDR3 runs 17 residues. The germline CDR1 and CDR2 sequences are SEHNR and FQNEAQ (reference sequence). V dropped 4 bases and J dropped 1 base, with 18 bases sitting between them.

V gene TRBV19 combines with J gene TRBJ2-1, with D hard to call. The CDR3 sequence is 11 residues long. Germline loops: CDR1 LNHDA, CDR2 SQIVND (reference sequence). V lost 3 bases and J lost 12, with 9 bases in between. The CDR3 bases are TGTGCCAGTAGTATTCTTTCGCCGCAGTTCTTC. Encoded protein: CASSILSPQFF.

There are a few counts of this clonotype. The chain couples TRBV12-3 or TRBV12-4 to TRBJ2-6; a possible D gene is TRBD2 (6 bases). The V end lost 5 bases, the J end lost 3 bases, and 14 bases lay between the germline ends. The CDR3 loop spans 16 amino acids. The CDR3 nucleotides read TGTGCCAGCAGTCCTAATTTGGGGGGTGGGGCCAACGTCCTGACTTTC. This codes for CASSPNLGGGANVLTF.

This clonotype was picked up many times. The chain couples TRBV12-3 or TRBV12-4 to TRBJ2-1; TRBD2 matches 8 bases. The J segment lost 6 bases and the V segment lost 8 bases, leaving 9 bases of the junction unmatched. This CDR3 is 14 amino acids long. CDR3 bases: TGTGCCAGCCTAGGGACCGGGGGGGTCAATGAGCAGTTCTTC. Protein product: CASLGTGGVNEQFF.

The chain couples TRBV12-3 or TRBV12-4 to TRBJ1-6, with unresolved D. Trimming removed 2 bases from V and 0 bases from J, with 8 bases in between. The CDR3 loop spans 16 amino acids. This CDR3 reads CASSLRMSSYNSPLHF. DNA for the CDR3: TGTGCCAGCAGTTTACGTATGAGCTCCTATAATTCACCCCTCCACTTT.

Only a few counts were recorded for this clonotype. J is TRBJ1-4 and V is TRBV14, with no clear D. Trimming removed 1 base from V and 8 bases from J, with 5 bases in between. In germline, CDR1 is SGHDN, CDR2 FVKESK. The CDR3 length is 12 residues. The CDR3 nucleotides read TGTGCCAGCAGCCAAGGGTCAGAAAAACTGTTTTTT. The encoded protein is CASSQGSEKLFF.